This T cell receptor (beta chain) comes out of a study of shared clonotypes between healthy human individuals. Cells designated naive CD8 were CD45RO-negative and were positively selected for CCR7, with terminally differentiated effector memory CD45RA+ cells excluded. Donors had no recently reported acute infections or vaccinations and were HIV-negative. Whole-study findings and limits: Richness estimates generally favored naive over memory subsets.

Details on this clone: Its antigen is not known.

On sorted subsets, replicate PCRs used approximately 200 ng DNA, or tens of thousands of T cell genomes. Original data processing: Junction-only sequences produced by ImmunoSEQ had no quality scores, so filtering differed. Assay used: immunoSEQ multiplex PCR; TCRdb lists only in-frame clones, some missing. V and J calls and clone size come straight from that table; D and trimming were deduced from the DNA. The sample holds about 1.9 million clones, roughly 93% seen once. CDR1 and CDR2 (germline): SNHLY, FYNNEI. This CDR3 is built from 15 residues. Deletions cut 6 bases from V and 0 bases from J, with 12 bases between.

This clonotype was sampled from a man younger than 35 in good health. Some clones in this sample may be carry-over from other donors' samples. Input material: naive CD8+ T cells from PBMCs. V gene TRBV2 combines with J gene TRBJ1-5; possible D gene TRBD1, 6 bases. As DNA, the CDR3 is TGTGCCAGCAGGACGGGGGCGTATAGCAATCAGCCCCAGCATTTT. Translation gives CASRTGAYSNQPQHF. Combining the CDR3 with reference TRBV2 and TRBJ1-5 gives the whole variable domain EPEVTQTPSHQVTQMGQEVILRCVPISNHLYFYWYRQILGQKVEFLVSFYNNEISEKSEIFDDQFSVERPDGSNFTLKIRSTKLEDSAMYFCASRTGAYSNQPQHFGDGTRLSIL.